This T cell receptor beta chain derives from a study of molecular identifiers for immune sequencing clone quantification. CDR1 SGHTA and CDR2 FQGNSA come from the germline V gene. This CDR3 comprises 17 residues. The trim removed 4 bases at V and 2 bases at J, leaving 7 bases unmatched. TCRdb reprocessed the PCR reads with MiXCR, giving one entry per CDR3 protein. Of around 94,000 distinct CDR3 sequences listed, under 40% are singletons. Sequenced: naive CD8+ T cells from blood, with Jurkat cell RNA spiked in. Subset noted: FACS-sorted CD8+CD4-CCR7+CD45RA+ naive T cells. This receptor was taken from a human donor in good health. Some libraries in this study had Jurkat cell RNA spiked in. This chain joins TRBV7-2 and TRBJ2-2, with 10 positions matching TRBD1. CDR3 DNA sequence: TGTGCCAGCAGCTACCCCTGGGACAGGGGTAACACCGGGGAGCTGTTTTTT. Amino acids: CASSYPWDRGNTGELFF.